This section outlines one TCR beta chain sequence together with its context. These data come from a study of blood T cells in healthy people across ages. A second PCR of about 7 to 11 cycles used a sample-barcoded 5' primer and a J-beta primer mix. Every cDNA molecule carried a tag from a template-switch adaptor bearing 12 random nucleotides. TCRdb used MiXCR to reprocess the 5' RACE reads, holding one entry per CDR3 protein. The sample lists approximately 880,000 distinct CDR3 sequences; about 44% were seen once. Germline values: CDR1 LGHNA, CDR2 YSLEER. The ends were cut back, 0 bases at V and 10 bases at J, with 16 bases in the middle. The CDR3 has 14 residues.

This receptor was identified in a man aged 30-40 years in good health. Sequencing was performed on blood. The chain employs TRBV4-3 and TRBJ2-7; D is perhaps TRBD1 (6 bases). The CDR3 DNA reads as TGCGCCAGCAGCCAAGAACCGGAGATTGGGGGCCAGTACTTC. Residues: CASSQEPEIGGQYF.